The sequence of this T cell receptor beta chain was determined in a study of blood T cells in healthy people across ages. Sample-barcoded 5' priming and a J-beta primer mix drove a second PCR of about 7 to 12 cycles. TCRdb ran MiXCR on the 5' RACE reads and lists one entry per CDR3 protein. The data hold around 1,000,000 distinct CDR3 sequences, with approximately 25% observed a single time. To note about this clonotype: Its antigen is as yet unknown.

Findings and caveats of the study: Among long-lived donors, naive CD4+ cells were more numerous and diversity higher than in aged donors.

Per the germline V gene, CDR1 is SGHAT and CDR2 is FQNNGV. CDR3 length equals 17 residues. V was clipped by 2 bases and J by 2 bases; unmatched bases: 8. Another study also made use of these data, one on T cells of mothers and their children.

Sequencing used blood. The TCR originated in a girl aged 2-15 years in good health. This chain connects TRBV11-2 to TRBJ1-4; the match to TRBD1 covers 7 bases. CDR3 DNA sequence: TGTGCCAGCAGCTTAAGGTCGGGGGGACAGACTAATGAAAAACTGTTTTTT. This sequence encodes CASSLRSGGQTNEKLFF.